This entry is about one T cell receptor (beta chain). There are many counts of this clonotype. What antigen it recognizes has not been identified. No base-level quality is on record; no much larger clone is a single base apart. Unique molecular identifier barcodes were built into the libraries and used for clonotype quantification. Qiagen AllPrep DNA/RNA Micro kits were used to isolate total RNA, and an Agilent TapeStation was used to check RNA quality. TCR beta libraries were constructed by 5' RACE, in which cDNA synthesis was followed by two PCR steps with TCR beta constant-region gene-specific primers. TCR beta libraries were sequenced on an Illumina MiSeq platform. The authors processed their data as follows. MIGEC, MiXCR and VDJtools were used for read processing. To get a clonotype's frequency, the unique molecular identifiers belonging to that clonotype were divided by all unique molecular identifiers in the sample. Nonfunctional TRBV genes classified in IMGT as pseudogenes or open reading frames, for example TRBV1, TRBV12-1 and TRBV21, were left out. The raw public reads went through TCRdb reprocessing: fastp at Q25, MiXCR clone calling, in-frame beta chains kept. Identical CDR3 protein sequences are pooled into one entry, listed with their most common genes and DNA. These V and J calls are TCRdb output, not the study's own analysis. The sample data list some 17,000 distinct CDR3 sequences, and 2.1% of these were observed just once. Less than 9% of the sample is held by the ten biggest clonotypes.

The data derive from a study of beta chain bispecific antibodies for T cell cancers (dated by TCRdb to the early 2020s). Some background on the complete study: After T cells from healthy donors were cocultured with bispecific antibodies and T cell leukemia lines, the researchers used TRBV sequencing of the cells that survived to measure how much each TRBV family was depleted. Surface TRBV12 (TRBV12-3) was expressed by Jurkat cells, and surface TRBV5-5 was expressed by HPB-ALL cells.

V ends up 6 bases short and J 4 bases short, with an unmatched junction base count of 8. The CDR3 numbers 15 residues from cysteine through phenylalanine. The only DNA kept is the CDR3, 45 bases in frame from the first base. For CDR1 and CDR2, the germline V gene lists SNHLY and FYNNEI. T cells were expanded from blood mononuclear cells for 3 days with either the anti-CD3 antibody OKT3 or CD3/CD28 Dynabeads. The expanded T cells were grown in RPMI 1640 containing roughly 10% fetal bovine serum, recombinant human IL-2 (about 100 IU/ml) and IL-7 (approximately 4.8 ng/ml). Each coculture mixed 5 x 10^4 target cells and 5 x 10^4 normal T cells with bispecific antibody in about 100 ul and was incubated at 37 degrees C for around 16 hours. Every bispecific antibody was made of two single-chain variable fragments expressed in a single-chain diabody format with a His tag. Effector T cells were obtained from healthy human donors, and peripheral blood mononuclear cells were isolated from leukapheresis samples by Ficoll density gradient centrifugation.

Findings and caveats that apply to the study as a whole: Cross-reactivity of the anti-TRBV5-5 antibody with TRBV5-6 was attributed to high sequence similarity between the two genes. Leukemia cell line cells were mixed with normal T cells in each sequenced sample, and most of the targeted TRBV signal was derived from the leukemia cells rather than from the normal T cells.

The chain is encoded by TRBV2 joined to TRBJ2-3; 9 bases in between match TRBD1. The clonotype was recovered from a human donor in good health. Some clones in this sample may be carry-over from other donors' samples. Sequencing was performed on healthy donor T cells cultured with leukemia cells. The CDR3 is CASSPGTGFADTQYF. The DNA reads TGTGCCAGCAGCCCCGGGACAGGGTTTGCAGATACGCAGTATTTT.